One and the same sample provided the 9 T cell receptor beta chains below, sequenced in a study of T cell changes during pregnancy in multiple sclerosis. The method was immunoSEQ multiplex PCR; TCRdb's version includes in-frame clones alone and lacks a portion of them. The table lists about 47,000 clones, around 93% of them singletons. Sequencing used peripheral blood, obtained after pregnancy. These TCRs come from a female donor with multiple sclerosis, enrolled in a pregnancy study.

The V gene is TRBV5-4, the J gene TRBJ2-5, with 8 bases lining up with TRBD1. Germline values: CDR1 SGHNT, CDR2 YYREEE (reference sequence). This CDR3 contains 16 residues. V lost 0 bases and J lost 8; bases outside the gene matches: 12. The CDR3 region is CASSLGRQGSFGTQYF. CDR3 nucleotide sequence: TGTGCCAGCAGCTTGGGCCGACAGGGGAGCTTTGGCACCCAGTACTTC.

CDR3 loop: CASSLATGGQPQHF. The CDR3 DNA sequence: TGTGCCAGCAGCTTAGCGACAGGGGGGCAGCCCCAGCATTTT. The chain is built from TRBV7-9 and TRBJ1-5, with TRBD1 identical over 9 bases. CDR3 length equals 14 residues. Germline lookup yields CDR1 SEHNR and CDR2 FQNEAQ (reference sequence). The V and J ends lost 0 bases and 7 bases, in that order; junction bases with no gene match: 1.

The chain couples TRBV6-1 to TRBJ1-5; 7 bases align to TRBD1. Trimming removed 1 base from V and 3 bases from J; junction bases left unmatched: 9. CDR1 is MNHNS and CDR2 is SASEGT in the germline V gene. The CDR3 runs to 17 residues. The CDR3 DNA reads TGTGCCAGCAGTGAAGGTATGGCAGGGGGAATCAATCAGCCCCAGCATTTT. Its translation: CASSEGMAGGINQPQHF.

This clone showed up just once. The chain joins TRBV27 to TRBJ1-2; maybe TRBD1 (6 bases). V was shortened by 6 bases and J by 4 bases, with 30 bases between the two germline ends. In germline, CDR1 is MNHEY, CDR2 SMNVEV (reference sequence). The CDR3 runs 19 residues. For the CDR3, the DNA is TGTGCCAGCAGGTCTAAAGTGGCAGGGGAGCCTCTCTCCAGCTATGGCTACACCTTC. Its protein is CASRSKVAGEPLSSYGYTF.

V gene TRBV30 combines with J gene TRBJ2-2; 7 bases fit TRBD2. The CDR3 has 15 residues. CDR1 GTSNPN and CDR2 SVGIG come from the germline V gene (reference sequence). The junction had 6 bases not matched to a gene; V was cut back by 1 base and J by 4 bases. DNA of the CDR3: TGTGCCTGGAGTGCCACGGGACTACTCACCGGGGAGCTGTTTTTT. The encoded protein is CAWSATGLLTGELFF.

This clone showed up just once. The chain is built from TRBV27 and TRBJ1-4; 7 bases are shared with TRBD1. Germline V gene lookup returns CDR1 MNHEY and CDR2 SMNVEV (reference sequence). The CDR3 is 14 amino acids. The ends lost 3 bases at V and 5 bases at J; junction bases unmatched: 3. The CDR3 protein is CASSLVGGNEKLFF. CDR3 nucleotide sequence: TGTGCCAGCAGTTTGGTAGGGGGCAATGAAAAACTGTTTTTT.

V is TRBV21-1 and J is TRBJ1-2. TRBV21-1 is a pseudogene segment. The CDR3 runs to 13 residues. The CDR3 region is CASSNKRCYGYTF. DNA for the CDR3: TGTGCCAGCAGCAACAAGCGGTGCTATGGCTACACCTTC.

The chain joins TRBV6-4 to TRBJ1-2; weak D call: TRBD1 (5 bases). This CDR3 contains 13 residues. In germline, CDR1 is MRHNA, CDR2 SNTAGT. Trimming took 2 bases from V and 5 from J, leaving 9 bases between them. The CDR3: CASSDRDSYGYTF. The CDR3 region has the DNA TGTGCCAGCAGTGACCGGGACTCGTATGGCTACACCTTC.

In this sample, this clone turned up once. V is TRBV4-3 and J is TRBJ1-2, with D perhaps TRBD1 (6 bases). The CDR3 covers 16 residues. Trimming left V 4 bases short and J 2 bases short, with 17 bases between. The germline V gene has CDR1 LGHNA and CDR2 YSLEER. CDR3 in DNA: TGCGCCAGCAGCCCTGGGCATCCAGGGGAGAACTATGGCTACACCTTC. Residues: CASSPGHPGENYGYTF.